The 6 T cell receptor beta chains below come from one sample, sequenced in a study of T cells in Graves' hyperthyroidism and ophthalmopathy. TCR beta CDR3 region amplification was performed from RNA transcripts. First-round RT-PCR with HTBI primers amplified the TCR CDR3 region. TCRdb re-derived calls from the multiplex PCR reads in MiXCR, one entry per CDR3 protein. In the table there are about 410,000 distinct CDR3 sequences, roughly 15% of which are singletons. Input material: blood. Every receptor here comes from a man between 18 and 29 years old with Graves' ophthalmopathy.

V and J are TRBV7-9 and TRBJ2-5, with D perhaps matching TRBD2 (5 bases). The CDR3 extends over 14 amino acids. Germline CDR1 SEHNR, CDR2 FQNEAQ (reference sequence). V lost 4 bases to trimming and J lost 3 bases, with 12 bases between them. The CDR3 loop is CASSSTRLKETQYF. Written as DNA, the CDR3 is TGTGCCAGCAGCTCAACGAGACTAAAAGAGACCCAGTACTTC.

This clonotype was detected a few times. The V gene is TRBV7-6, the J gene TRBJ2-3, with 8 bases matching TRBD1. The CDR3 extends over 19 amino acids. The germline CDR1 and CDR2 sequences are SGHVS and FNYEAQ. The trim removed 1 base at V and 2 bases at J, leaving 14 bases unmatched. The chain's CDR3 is CASSLVGALRDRYTDTQYF. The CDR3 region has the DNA TGTGCCAGCAGCTTAGTGGGGGCCCTTCGGGACAGGTACACAGATACGCAGTATTTT.

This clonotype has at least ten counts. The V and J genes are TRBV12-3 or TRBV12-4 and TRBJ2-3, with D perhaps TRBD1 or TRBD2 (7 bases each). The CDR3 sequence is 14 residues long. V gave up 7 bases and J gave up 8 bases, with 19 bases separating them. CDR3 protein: CASNPGGPGGTQYF. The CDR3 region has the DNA TGTGCCAGCAATCCAGGGGGTCCGGGAGGTACGCAGTATTTT.

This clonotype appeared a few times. The CDR3: CASSASGRANTGELFF. CDR3 sequence (DNA): TGTGCCAGCAGCGCCAGCGGGAGGGCGAACACCGGGGAGCTGTTTTTT. The chain employs TRBV9 and TRBJ2-2; 10 bases align to TRBD2. Germline V gives CDR1 SGDLS, CDR2 YYNGEE. V lost 3 bases and J lost 0; bases outside the gene matches: 2. The CDR3 spans 16 residues. Supplemented by reference TRBV9 and TRBJ2-2, the full variable domain reads DSGVTQTPKHLITATGQRVTLRCSPRSGDLSVYWYQQSLDQGLQFLIQYYNGEERAKGNILERFSAQQFPDLHSELNLSSLELGDSALYFCASSASGRANTGELFFGEGSRLTVL.

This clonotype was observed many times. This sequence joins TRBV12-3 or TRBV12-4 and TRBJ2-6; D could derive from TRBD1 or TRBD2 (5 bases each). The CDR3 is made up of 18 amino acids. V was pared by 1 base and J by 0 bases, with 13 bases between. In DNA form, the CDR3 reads TGTGCCAGCAGTTTAGTAGGTCGGGACGCCTCTGGGGCCAACGTCCTGACTTTC. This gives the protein CASSLVGRDASGANVLTF.

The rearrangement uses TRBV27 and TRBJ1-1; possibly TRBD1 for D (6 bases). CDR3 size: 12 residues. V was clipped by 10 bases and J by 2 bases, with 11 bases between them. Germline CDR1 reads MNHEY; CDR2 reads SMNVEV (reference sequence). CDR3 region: CATFRGNTEAFF. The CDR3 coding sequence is TGTGCCACCTTCAGGGGCAACACTGAAGCTTTCTTT.